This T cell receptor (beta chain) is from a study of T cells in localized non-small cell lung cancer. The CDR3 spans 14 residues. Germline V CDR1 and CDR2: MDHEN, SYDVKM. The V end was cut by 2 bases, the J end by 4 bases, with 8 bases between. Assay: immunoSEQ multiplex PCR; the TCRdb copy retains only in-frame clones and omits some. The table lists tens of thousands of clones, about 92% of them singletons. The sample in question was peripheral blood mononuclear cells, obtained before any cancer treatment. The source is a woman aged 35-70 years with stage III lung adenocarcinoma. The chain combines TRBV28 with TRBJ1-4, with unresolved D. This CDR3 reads CASSLGSHNEKLFF. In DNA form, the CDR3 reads TGTGCCAGCAGTTTAGGTAGTCATAATGAAAAACTGTTTTTT.